These T cell receptor beta chains were read from a single sample in a study of T-cell memory formation after mild COVID-19. TCRdb reanalysed the 5' RACE reads using MiXCR and keeps one entry per CDR3 protein. The data show fewer than 250,000 distinct CDR3 sequences, with around 25% seen just once and about 10% held by the top ten. The sequencing sample was made of PBMCs or a T cell subset sorted from them (not recorded which). The receptors here all came from an adult woman who had mild COVID-19 (a few samples of this study predate the infection). Cell type and time point are not known. The CDR3 runs from the conserved cysteine through the conserved F or W. Each record gives: J gene, D gene, V gene, CDR3 protein. The D gene is left open where the match is weak.

>TRBJ1-2|-|TRBV5-1
CASSSENSPYTF
>TRBJ1-5|TRBD1|TRBV6-5
CASSQGQGWNQPQHF
>TRBJ2-2|-|TRBV27
CASSLWVDGTGELFF
>TRBJ1-2|-|TRBV10-3
CAIRSPYGYTF
>TRBJ2-1|-|TRBV30
CAWSLASSYNEQFF
>TRBJ2-7|-|TRBV9
CASSVAQGDYEQYF
>TRBJ2-1|TRBD1|TRBV5-1
CASSQTGLSMIEQFF
>TRBJ2-3|-|TRBV20-1
CSASLTRPGTDTQYF
>TRBJ2-3|-|TRBV21-1
CASTLPNAGTPSTDTQYF
>TRBJ2-1|TRBD2|TRBV10-3
CAISESGSGGGNEQFF
>TRBJ2-1|TRBD2|TRBV29-1
CSVVGTSGRVSYNEQFF
>TRBJ2-1|TRBD2|TRBV7-2
CASSLGGRAKVEQFF
>TRBJ2-1|-|TRBV20-1
CSASRLDYNEQFF
>TRBJ2-7|-|TRBV7-3
CASRLVPSEQYF
>TRBJ1-5|-|TRBV7-9
CASSAAGDSNQPQHF
>TRBJ2-1|-|TRBV7-9
CASSPIQVFEQFF
>TRBJ1-1|TRBD1|TRBV12-3/TRBV12-4
CASSHPGQATEAFF
>TRBJ1-1|TRBD1|TRBV20-1
CSARDEDRGLHTEAFF
>TRBJ2-7|TRBD1|TRBV5-1
CASSGNRGLAYEQYF
>TRBJ2-3|-|TRBV7-3
CASSQGTPPDTQYF
>TRBJ2-7|-|TRBV12-3/TRBV12-4
CASSLGRGIGEQYF
>TRBJ1-1|-|TRBV7-9
CASSLVSGSGNTEAFF
>TRBJ2-1|-|TRBV7-9
CASSPRLDYNEQFF
>TRBJ2-1|-|TRBV12-3/TRBV12-4
CASSDGEQFF
>TRBJ2-3|-|TRBV15
CATSPSWGAVDTQYF
>TRBJ2-1|-|TRBV6-5
CASSYYGGNEQFF
>TRBJ2-1|-|TRBV5-1
CASTSSPDHNEQFF
>TRBJ2-7|-|TRBV18
CASSPGTSKTSEQYF
>TRBJ1-1|-|TRBV5-1
CASSLVPGESTEAFF
>TRBJ1-2|-|TRBV27
CASRGLGDSYGYTF